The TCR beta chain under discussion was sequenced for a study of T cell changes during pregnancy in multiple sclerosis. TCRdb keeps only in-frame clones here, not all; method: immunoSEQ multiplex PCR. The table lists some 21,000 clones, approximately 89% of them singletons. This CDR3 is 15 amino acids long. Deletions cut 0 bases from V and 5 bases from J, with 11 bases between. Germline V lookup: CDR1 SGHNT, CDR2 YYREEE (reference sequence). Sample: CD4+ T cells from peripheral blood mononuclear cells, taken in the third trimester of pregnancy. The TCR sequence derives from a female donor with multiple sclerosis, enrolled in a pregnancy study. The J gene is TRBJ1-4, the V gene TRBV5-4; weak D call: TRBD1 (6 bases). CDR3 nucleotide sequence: TGTGCCAGCAGCTTGGGCGGGCAGGGGAATGAAAAACTGTTTTTT. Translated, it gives CASSLGGQGNEKLFF.